This T cell receptor beta chain was captured by sequencing in a study of OX40 agonist ivuxolimab in advanced cancers. Turning to the study itself: Patients received ivuxolimab, an agonistic anti-OX40 (CD134) antibody. Every patient in dose escalation had hepatocellular carcinoma, melanoma, renal cell or head and neck cancer.

This clone was found a few times. What it binds is unknown. Germline V gene data show CDR1 as MDHEN and CDR2 as SYDVKM. The CDR3 sequence is 11 residues long. Trimming left V 5 bases short and J 5 bases short, with 7 bases between. Produced via immunoSEQ multiplex PCR; TCRdb's table is partial and in-frame only. Of tens of thousands of clones listed, 86% are singletons. General study points: CD4+ and CD8+ T cells in blood underwent clonal expansion by week 6 at 0.1 to 3.0 mg/kg.

The sequencing here drew on CD4+ or CD8+ T cells sorted from blood, taken in a trial of the OX40 agonist ivuxolimab. This chain uses TRBV28 with TRBJ2-7; no clear D gene. This TCR derives from an adult with an advanced solid tumor such as melanoma, head and neck, liver or kidney cancer. CDR3 loop: CASSPDNEQYF. Written as DNA, the CDR3 is TGTGCCAGCAGTCCTGACAACGAGCAGTACTTC.